The clone carrying this TCR beta chain appeared a few times. This specimen belongs to a study of T cells in Graves' hyperthyroidism and ophthalmopathy. The investigators amplified TCR beta CDR3 regions from RNA transcripts. TCR CDR3 underwent first-round RT-PCR with the HTBI primer set. TCRdb reprocessed the multiplex PCR reads with MiXCR, giving one entry per CDR3 protein. The sample comprises under 500,000 distinct CDR3 sequences, around 15% of which are singletons, and 25% to 30% rests with the top ten. V dropped 0 bases and J dropped 1 base, with 24 bases sitting between them. The CDR3 runs to 19 residues. CDR1 is DFQATT, CDR2 SNEGSKA, per germline (reference sequence).

Sequencing was performed on blood. The TCR sequence derives from a man aged 50 or older with Graves' ophthalmopathy. The rearrangement joins TRBV20-1 to TRBJ2-5; maybe TRBD2 (7 bases). CDR3 protein: CSARDRGLGGGPTQETQYF. The CDR3 DNA reads TGCAGTGCTAGAGATCGGGGTCTAGGGGGAGGGCCCACCCAAGAGACCCAGTACTTC.